Shown below are 2 T cell receptor beta chains from a single sample sequenced in a study of blood T cell repertoires in COVID-19. Clones were sequenced by immunoSEQ multiplex PCR, and TCRdb holds only the in-frame ones, with some missing. The sample contains approximately 210,000 clones, approximately 80% of which appear only once. The specimen sequenced was peripheral blood. Every receptor here comes from a man under 40 with active or convalescent COVID-19.

The chain is built from TRBV5-1 and TRBJ1-1; TRBD1 agrees at 10 bases. J was trimmed by 1 base and V by 4 bases; bases with no gene match: 4. Germline V gives CDR1 SGHRS, CDR2 YFSETQ. This CDR3 is 15 amino acids long. The CDR3 sequence: CASSGGTGANTEAFF. CDR3 coding DNA: TGCGCCAGCAGCGGCGGGACAGGGGCGAACACTGAAGCTTTCTTT.

The chain uses TRBV5-1 and TRBJ2-1; D possibly corresponds to TRBD1 (5 bases). The CDR3 consists of 16 residues. Germline V lookup: CDR1 SGHRS, CDR2 YFSETQ. The V gene lost 4 bases and the J gene lost 0 bases, with 14 bases spanning the gap. The CDR3 region has the DNA TGCGCCAGCAGCAGATCCCAGGACATCTCCTACAATGAGCAGTTCTTC. Translated, it gives CASSRSQDISYNEQFF.